These T cell receptor beta chains were read from a single sample in a study of glioma-infiltrating T cells after dendritic cell vaccination. Only in-frame clones appear in the TCRdb table, and some are missing; sequencing was by immunoSEQ multiplex PCR. The sample lists about 76,000 clones; around 90% were seen once. The material was blood, obtained after dendritic cell vaccination. These receptors were collected from a human donor with glioblastoma. Both conserved end residues are part of each CDR3.

>TRBV7-9
CASSRQGYNEQFF
>TRBV10-1
CASSTGSYEQYF
>TRBV5-1
CASSPTGGTDTQYF
>TRBV5-1
CASSLTDRESNEQFF
>TRBV5-8
CASSFSGSYEQYF
>TRBV11-3
CASSTRRTKDNEQFF
>TRBV19
CASTPTGDRGETQYF
>TRBV9
CASSVDQPGTQYF
>TRBV7-3
CASSPTGVRGEAFF
>TRBV7-3
CASSFQTGYTDTQYF
>TRBV5-1
CASSLDGENTGELFF
>TRBV7-3
CASSPGRGEQYF
>TRBV11-3
CASSIQGPDTEAFF
>TRBV25-1
CASSDPGGNTEAFF
>TRBV15
CATSREYRTSGNTIYF
>TRBV29-1
CSVDAGAKGYTF
>TRBV9
CASSVAPGQEGGNVLTF
>TRBV7-9
CASRPWREVLDEQFF
>TRBV7-3
CASSPMSGRGYTF
>TRBV21-1
CASSKKTGGRNSPLHF
>TRBV10-1
CASSSSGLVQFF
>TRBV5-1
CASSLAGTSGYEQYF
>TRBV6-5
CASSSGGAFYEQYF
>TRBV9
CASSNAGTDTDTQYF
>TRBV4-1
CASRLDPGRSGNTIYF
>TRBV4-1
CASSQTGQGSAYEQYF
>TRBV5-1
CASSDGTGLGMGYTF
>TRBV1
CTSRTKSGGAKNIQYF
>TRBV2
CASVKVVRTEAFF
>TRBV29-1
CSVEEAAPYGYTF
>TRBV9
CASSASSGLPGTDTQYF
>TRBV9
CASSEGVAGGPQETQYF
>TRBV18
CASSPLARSTDTQYF
>TRBV6-6
CACDGKRESYEQYF
>TRBV7-7
CASSPGTGEETQYF
>TRBV11-2
CASSYQGEQYF
>TRBV7-2
CASSPERGTREQYF
>TRBV2
CASRGTSGADTQYF
>TRBV29-1
CSVGDSSYEQYF
>TRBV4-1
CASSQYGTGEGQPQHF
>TRBV19
CASSTLDRGEQYF
>TRBV14
CASRGQGMYEQYF